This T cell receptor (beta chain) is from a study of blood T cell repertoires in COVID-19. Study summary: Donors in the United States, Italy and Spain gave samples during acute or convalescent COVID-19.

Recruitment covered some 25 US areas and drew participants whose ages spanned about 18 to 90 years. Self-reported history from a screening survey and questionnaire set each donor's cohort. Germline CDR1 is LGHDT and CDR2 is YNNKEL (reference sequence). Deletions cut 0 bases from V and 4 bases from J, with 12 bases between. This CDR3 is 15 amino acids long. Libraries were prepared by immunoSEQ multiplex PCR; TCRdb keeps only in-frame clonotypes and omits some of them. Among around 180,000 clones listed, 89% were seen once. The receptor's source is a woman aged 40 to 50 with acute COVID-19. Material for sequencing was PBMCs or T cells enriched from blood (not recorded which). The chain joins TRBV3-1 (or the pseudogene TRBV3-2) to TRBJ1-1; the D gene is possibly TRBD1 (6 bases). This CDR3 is CASSQDIQGSTEAFF. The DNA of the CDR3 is TGTGCCAGCAGCCAAGACATACAGGGTTCCACTGAAGCTTTCTTT.